This TCR beta chain originates from a study of patients and donors after allogeneic stem cell transplantation. This clonotype has only a few counts. From the RT-PCR reads, TCRdb called clonotypes with MiXCR, one entry per CDR3 protein. The sample holds around 150,000 distinct CDR3 sequences, about two fifths seen once. The TCR was taken from a human donor who was either an allogeneic HSCT recipient or a stem cell or donor lymphocyte infusion donor (not recorded which). It is not recorded whose cells these are; they may come from a transplant donor. The specimen sequenced was blood, either unsorted or a sorted T cell fraction (not recorded which).

The CDR3 loop is CASSQGDRGSGEPQHF. The CDR3 DNA reads as TGTGCCAGCAGCCAAGGTGACAGGGGGTCCGGGGAGCCCCAGCATTTT. The V and J genes are TRBV4-2 and TRBJ1-5, with 9 bases aligning to TRBD1. Germline CDR1 reads LGHNA; CDR2 reads YNFKEQ. V was clipped by 1 base and J by 8 bases; unmatched bases: 9. The CDR3 is made up of 16 amino acids.